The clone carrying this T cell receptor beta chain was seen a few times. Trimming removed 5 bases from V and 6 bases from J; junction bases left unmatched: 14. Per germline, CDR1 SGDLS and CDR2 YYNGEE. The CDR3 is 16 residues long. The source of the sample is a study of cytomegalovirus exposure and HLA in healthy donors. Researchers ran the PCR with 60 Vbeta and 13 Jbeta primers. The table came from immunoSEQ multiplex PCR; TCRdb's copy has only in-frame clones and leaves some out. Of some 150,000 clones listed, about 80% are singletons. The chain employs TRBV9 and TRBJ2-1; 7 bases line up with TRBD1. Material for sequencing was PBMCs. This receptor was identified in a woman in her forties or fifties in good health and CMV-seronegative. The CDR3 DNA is TGTGCCAGCAGTATACAGGGGAACCGAGATTTCAATGAGCAGTTCTTC. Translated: CASSIQGNRDFNEQFF. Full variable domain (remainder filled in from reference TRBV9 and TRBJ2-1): DSGVTQTPKHLITATGQRVTLRCSPRSGDLSVYWYQQSLDQGLQFLIQYYNGEERAKGNILERFSAQQFPDLHSELNLSSLELGDSALYFCASSIQGNRDFNEQFFGPGTRLTVL.